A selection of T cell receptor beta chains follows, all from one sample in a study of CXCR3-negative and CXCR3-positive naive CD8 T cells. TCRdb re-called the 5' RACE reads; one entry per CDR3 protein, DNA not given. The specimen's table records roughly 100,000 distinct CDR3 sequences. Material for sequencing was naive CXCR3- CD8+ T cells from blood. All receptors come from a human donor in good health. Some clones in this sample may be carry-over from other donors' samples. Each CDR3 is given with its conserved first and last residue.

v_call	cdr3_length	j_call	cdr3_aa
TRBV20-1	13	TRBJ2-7	CSAPGGRFYEQYF
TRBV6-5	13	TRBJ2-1	CASATGSYNEQFF
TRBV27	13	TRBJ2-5	CASSLPYQETQYF
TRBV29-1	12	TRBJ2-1	CSAGTSGRDIFF
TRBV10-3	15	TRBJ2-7	CAISESEAHSYEQYF
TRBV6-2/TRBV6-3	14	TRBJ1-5	CASSYGRGTQPQHF
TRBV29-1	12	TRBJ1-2	CSVPGKFSGYTF
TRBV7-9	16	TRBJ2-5	CASSSTSGGSGETQYF
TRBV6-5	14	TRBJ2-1	CASNGGSPNNEQFF
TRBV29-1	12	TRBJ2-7	CSVGQGFFEQYF
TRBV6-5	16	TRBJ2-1	CASSYGETPSYNEQFF
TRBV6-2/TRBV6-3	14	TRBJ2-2	CASSYLAGAGELFF
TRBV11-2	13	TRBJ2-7	CASSFGSSYEQYF
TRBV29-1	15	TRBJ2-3	CSVEKGGAGTDTQYF
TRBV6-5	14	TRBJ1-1	CASSYSYGNTEAFF
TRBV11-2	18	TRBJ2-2	CASSLGCPGPGVGRELFF
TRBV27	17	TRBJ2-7	CASSSTSEGQGYYEQYF
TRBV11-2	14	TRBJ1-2	CASSLGHSNYGYTF
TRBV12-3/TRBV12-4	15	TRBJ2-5	CASSTLPRYQETQYF
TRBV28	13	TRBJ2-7	CASSLLTLYEQYF
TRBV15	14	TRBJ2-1	CATSRVDSYNEQFF
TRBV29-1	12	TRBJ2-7	CSVAPTSYEQYF
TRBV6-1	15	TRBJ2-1	CASSELKQGGHEQFF
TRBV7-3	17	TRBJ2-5	CASSPTPSSPGGETQYF
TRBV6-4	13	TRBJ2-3	CASSGSGTDTQYF
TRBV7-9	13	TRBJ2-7	CASSPQGGNEQYF
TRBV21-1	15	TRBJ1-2	CASSKDVRPIYGYTF
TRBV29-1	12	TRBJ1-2	CSVGQEYYGYTF
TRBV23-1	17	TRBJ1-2	CASSQGGQRAPNYGYTF
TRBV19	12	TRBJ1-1	CASSLGVAEAFF
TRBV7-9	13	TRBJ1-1	CASSLQGHPEAFF
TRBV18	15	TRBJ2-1	CASSPSTNSYNEQFF
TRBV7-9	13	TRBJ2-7	CASSLDVWGEQYF
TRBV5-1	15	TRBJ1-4	CASSSEGGGNEKLFF
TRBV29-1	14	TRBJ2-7	CSVEVRGGSYEQYF
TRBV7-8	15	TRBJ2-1	CASSLLAGDNNEQFF
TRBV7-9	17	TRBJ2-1	CASSLGARRPISNEQFF
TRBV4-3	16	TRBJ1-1	CASSQDFADRDTEAFF
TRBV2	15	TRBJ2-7	CASSEGGGPLYENYF
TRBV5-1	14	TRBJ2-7	CASSPGTGDYEQYF
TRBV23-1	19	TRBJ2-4	CASSQPLGTSGRVKNIQYF
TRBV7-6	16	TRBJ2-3	CASSLEWGGHTDTQYF
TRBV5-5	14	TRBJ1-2	CASSSEDVHYGYTF
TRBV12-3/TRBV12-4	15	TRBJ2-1	CASSFARGPTNEQFF
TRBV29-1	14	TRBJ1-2	CSVLIDRTNYGYTF
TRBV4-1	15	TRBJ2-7	CASSYRDSGGYEQYF
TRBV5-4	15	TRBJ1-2	CASSLAYKGTPGYTF
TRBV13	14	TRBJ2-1	CASSVRDRVFGRFF
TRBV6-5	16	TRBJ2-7	CASSYSPGASSYEQYF
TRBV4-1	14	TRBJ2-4	CASSQGGGQNIQYF
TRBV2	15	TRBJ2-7	CASSEGRGYDYEQYF
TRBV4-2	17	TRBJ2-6	CASSQGDSRTGANVLTF
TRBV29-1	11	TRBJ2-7	CSVDQQGAQYF
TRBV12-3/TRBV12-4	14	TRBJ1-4	CASRETGAGEKLFF
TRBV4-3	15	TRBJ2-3	CASSRRGIYTDTQYF
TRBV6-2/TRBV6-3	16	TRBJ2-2	CASSFTGPTNTGELFF
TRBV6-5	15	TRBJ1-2	CASSYSTRTYYGYTF
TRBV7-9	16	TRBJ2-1	CASSLDPRGIYNEQFF
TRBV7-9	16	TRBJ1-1	CASSPAGAQMNTEAFF